This T cell receptor (beta chain) was found in a study of T cell responses to AZD1222 COVID-19 vaccine. The CDR3 length is 14 residues. The V end was cut by 2 bases, the J end by 4 bases, with 12 bases between. Per the germline V gene, CDR1 is MDHEN and CDR2 is SYDVKM. TCRdb keeps only in-frame clones here, not all; method: immunoSEQ multiplex PCR. The data hold about 140,000 clones, with approximately 89% observed a single time. The V call is TRBV28, the J call TRBJ2-7; no definite D call. The sequencing here drew on peripheral blood, taken on day 0 of AZD1222 vaccination. This clonotype was sampled from an adult in good health. The CDR3 protein is CASSLAADRYEQYF. The CDR3 DNA sequence: TGTGCCAGCAGTTTAGCCGCCGATCGTTACGAGCAGTACTTC.